This T cell receptor beta chain was sequenced for a study of T cells in women clearing cervical HPV infection. Whole-study results and caveats: T-cell numbers per sample were unknown and may explain richness differences. TRBV6-7 relative abundance averaged roughly 0.1% in cases and roughly 0.17% in controls. CIN3+ cases had significantly higher TCR richness than controls; evenness did not differ.

The V gene end was trimmed by 5 bases and the J gene end by 2 bases; junction bases not matched to a gene: 4. CDR1 SNHLY and CDR2 FYNNEI come from the germline V gene. CDR3 length: 14 amino acids. Some clones are missing from TCRdb's copy, which holds only in-frame ones; the method was immunoSEQ multiplex PCR. The sample includes under 35,000 clones. Worth noting for this clone: The antigen is not known. The read is 3 residues too short to cover the CDR3 end, so that end is filled in from the germline J gene.

The chain links TRBV2 to TRBJ2-5; TRBD1 matches at 8 bases. The TCR comes from a woman aged 18-70 years with a cervical HPV16 infection that either progressed to CIN3+ or cleared (not recorded which). The source material was blood buffy coat. The sequenced part of the CDR3 DNA is TGTGCCAGCAGTTCCGGGACAGGTCAAGAGACC. It encodes CASSSGTGQET. The full CDR3 is CASSSGTGQETQYF.